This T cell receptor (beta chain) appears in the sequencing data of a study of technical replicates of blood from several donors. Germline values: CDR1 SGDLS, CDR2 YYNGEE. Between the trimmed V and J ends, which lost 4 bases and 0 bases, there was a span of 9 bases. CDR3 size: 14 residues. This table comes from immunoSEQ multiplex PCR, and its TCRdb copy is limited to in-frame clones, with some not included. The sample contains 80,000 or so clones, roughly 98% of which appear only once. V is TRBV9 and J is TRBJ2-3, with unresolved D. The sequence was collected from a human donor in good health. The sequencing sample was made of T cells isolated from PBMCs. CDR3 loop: CASSPSWSTDTQYF. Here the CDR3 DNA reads TGTGCCAGCAGCCCGAGTTGGAGCACAGATACGCAGTATTTT.